This T cell receptor beta chain originates from a study of blood T cell repertoires in COVID-19. This CDR3 spans 18 amino acids. In germline, CDR1 is KGHSH, CDR2 LQKENI. V lost 3 bases to trimming and J lost 5 bases, with 22 bases between them. In the original workflow: Cell counts per sample came from amplifying reference gene primers. Data came from immunoSEQ multiplex PCR; TCRdb stores just in-frame clones and leaves some out. The V and J calls and clone size were taken over from that table, and D and trimming were inferred from the DNA. The repertoire holds 150,000 or so clones, more than 60% seen once, with more than 8.5% in the top ten.

The sample comprised peripheral blood. This sequence originates from a woman between 50 and 59 years old with active or convalescent COVID-19. This chain uses TRBV18 with TRBJ1-4; D ambiguous. The CDR3, as DNA: TGTGCCAGCTCACCGTCAGATGAACGAGGAAACTTCAATGAAAAACTGTTTTTT. Translation gives CASSPSDERGNFNEKLFF.